The source of this T cell receptor beta chain is a study of T-cell memory formation after mild COVID-19 (dated by TCRdb to about 2021). With respect to the entire study: Most TCR sequence clusters were specific to one of the two donors. In two donors, T-cell clones that expanded and contracted after mild COVID-19 were followed by sequencing TCRalpha and TCRbeta repertoires longitudinally. Two young, previously healthy adult volunteers, one female and one male, were included in the cohort.

The paper's findings and limits, for the study overall: Clones that contracted from day 15 to 85 showed balanced CD4/CD8 phenotypes, whereas a second wave of clones that expanded from day 15 to 37 leaned towards CD4+. SARS-CoV-2 specificity was not confirmed for the second-wave clones peaking on day 37. The study included only a couple of mild cases, and larger cohorts that include severe cases with pre-infection samples were judged to be necessary. Some responding clones were detected in pre-infection memory, which suggested that pre-existing cross-reactive memory T cells had joined the SARS-CoV-2 response. Contracting CD4+ clones were located mainly in the CM and EM memory subsets, whereas CD8+ clones were found to be enriched in EMRA.

As for this clonotype: The clone's antigen remains unknown. Per-base quality was not reported, and no clone a single base away is much larger than it.

The sequencing machine was an Illumina NovaSeq 6000. Using 5'RACE with constant-segment primers, TCRalpha and TCRbeta cDNA libraries were constructed, with sample barcodes and unique molecular identifiers added in the process. RNA was extracted from every sample with Trizol reagent. Libraries were amplified in two PCR steps, with a second sample barcode and Illumina TruSeq adapters added in the second step. Libraries were sequenced on an Illumina NovaSeq with 2 x 150 bp paired-end reads. In the source study's methods: Reads were demultiplexed and collapsed into UMI-guided consensus sequences with migec v1.2.7. Using mixcr v2.1.11, UMI consensuses were aligned to TRA and TRB V and J templates and then assembled into clonotypes. A clonotype was counted as expanded or contracted only when both edgeR and NoisET called the clonotype significant, with the noise models trained on biological replicates. For edgeR calls, the thresholds were a false discovery rate-adjusted p below 0.01 and a log2 fold-change of 1. As an exploratory analysis of dynamics, max-normalized trajectories of the 1000 most abundant clonotypes were examined by PCA with hierarchical clustering. Separately sequenced CD4+ and CD8+ repertoires were used to assign the CD4 or CD8 phenotype of responding clones. The public reads were run again by TCRdb, first through fastp at Q25 and then through MiXCR, and only productive beta chains were kept. Rows with a matching CDR3 protein are joined into one entry that keeps the most common DNA and genes. The V and J calls shown here were made by TCRdb, not taken from the authors' results. The sample table shows some 7,100 distinct CDR3 sequences, and 58% are seen once. Jointly, the top ten make up about 2.7% of the sample.

Ficoll-Paque density gradient centrifugation was the method used to isolate PBMCs. V has 7 bases trimmed and J has 4 bases trimmed; junction bases matching no gene number 7. CDR1 and CDR2 are drawn from the germline V gene: SGHRS, YFSETQ. Counted from cysteine to phenylalanine, this CDR3 has 14 amino acids. Only the CDR3 DNA stays, 42 bases, in frame from base 1. In this chain, TRBV5-1 is recombined with TRBJ2-1; 8 central bases correspond to TRBD2. Sequenced input: PBMCs or a T cell subset sorted from them (not recorded which). The sequence was obtained from an adult who had mild COVID-19 (a few samples of this study predate the infection). The sample titles of this study are shuffled in the database, so cell type and time point are left out. For the CDR3, the sequence is CASYTSGSYNEQFF. The DNA sequence is as follows: TGCGCCAGCTACACTAGCGGTTCTTACAATGAGCAGTTCTTC.